This TCR delta chain was sequenced during a study of gamma-delta T cells after stem cell transplantation. The germline CDR1 and CDR2 sequences are GEAIGNYY and EKD. This CDR3 contains 17 residues. The trim removed 0 bases at V and 1 base at J, leaving 9 bases unmatched. This clone showed up just a few times. TCRdb called clones anew from the RT-PCR reads with CATT. The sample carries under 2,000 delta-chain clones, over 11% recorded once. This chain uses TRDV2 with TRDJ1, with 8 bases identical to TRDD3. Material for sequencing was gamma-delta T cells. The sequence derives from a human donor. It is not recorded whose cells these are; they may come from a transplant donor. CDR3 region: CACDTLGWGNLTDKLIF. The CDR3 coding sequence is TGTGCCTGTGACACCTTGGGCTGGGGGAACCTCACCGATAAACTCATCTTT.